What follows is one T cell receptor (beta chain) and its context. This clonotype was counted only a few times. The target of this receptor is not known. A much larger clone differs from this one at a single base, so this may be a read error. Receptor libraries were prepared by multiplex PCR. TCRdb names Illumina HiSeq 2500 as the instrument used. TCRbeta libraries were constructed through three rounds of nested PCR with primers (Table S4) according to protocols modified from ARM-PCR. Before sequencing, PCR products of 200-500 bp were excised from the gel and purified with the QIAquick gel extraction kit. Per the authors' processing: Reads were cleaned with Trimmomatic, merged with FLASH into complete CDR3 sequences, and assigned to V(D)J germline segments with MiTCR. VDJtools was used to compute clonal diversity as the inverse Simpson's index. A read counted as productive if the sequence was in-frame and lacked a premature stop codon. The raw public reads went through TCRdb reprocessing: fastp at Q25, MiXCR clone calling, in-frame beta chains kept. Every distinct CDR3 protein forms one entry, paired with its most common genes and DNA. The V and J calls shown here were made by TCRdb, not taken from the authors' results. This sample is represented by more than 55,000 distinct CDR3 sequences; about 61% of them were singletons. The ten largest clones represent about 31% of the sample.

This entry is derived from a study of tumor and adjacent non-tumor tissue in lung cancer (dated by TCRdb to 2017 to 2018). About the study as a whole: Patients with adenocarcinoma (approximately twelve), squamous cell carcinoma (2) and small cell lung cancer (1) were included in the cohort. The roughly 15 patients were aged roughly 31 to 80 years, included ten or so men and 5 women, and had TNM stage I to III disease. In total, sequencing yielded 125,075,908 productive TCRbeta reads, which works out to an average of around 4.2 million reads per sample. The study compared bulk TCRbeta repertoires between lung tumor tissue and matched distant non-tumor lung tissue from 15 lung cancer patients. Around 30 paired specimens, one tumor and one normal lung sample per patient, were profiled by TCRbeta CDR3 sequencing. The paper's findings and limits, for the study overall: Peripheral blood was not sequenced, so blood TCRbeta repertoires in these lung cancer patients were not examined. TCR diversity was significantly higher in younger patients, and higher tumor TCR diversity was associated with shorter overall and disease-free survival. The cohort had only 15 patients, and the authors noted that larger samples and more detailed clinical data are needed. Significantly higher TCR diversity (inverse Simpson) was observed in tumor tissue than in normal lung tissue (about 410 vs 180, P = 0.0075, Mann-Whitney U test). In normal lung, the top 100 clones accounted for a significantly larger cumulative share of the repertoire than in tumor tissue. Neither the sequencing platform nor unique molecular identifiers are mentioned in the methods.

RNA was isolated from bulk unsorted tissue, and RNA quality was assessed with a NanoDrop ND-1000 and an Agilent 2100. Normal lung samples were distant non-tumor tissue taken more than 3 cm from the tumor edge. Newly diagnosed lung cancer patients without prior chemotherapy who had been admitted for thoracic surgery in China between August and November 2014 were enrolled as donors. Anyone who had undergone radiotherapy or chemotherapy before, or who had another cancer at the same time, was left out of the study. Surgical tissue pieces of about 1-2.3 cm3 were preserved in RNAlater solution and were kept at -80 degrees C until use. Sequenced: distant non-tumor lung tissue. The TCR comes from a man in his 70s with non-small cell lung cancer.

The CDR3 region has the sequence CAISMDGNQSQHF. At the DNA level, the sequence is TGTGCCATCAGTATGGACGGAAATCAGTCCCAGCATTTT. Recombination connected TRBV10-3 to TRBJ1-5; the D gene cannot be resolved reliably. The germline V gene supplies CDR1 ENHRY and CDR2 SYGVKD. The CDR3 has 13 amino acids, counting the end cysteine and phenylalanine. This entry keeps only the CDR3 DNA: 39 bases, framed from base 1.